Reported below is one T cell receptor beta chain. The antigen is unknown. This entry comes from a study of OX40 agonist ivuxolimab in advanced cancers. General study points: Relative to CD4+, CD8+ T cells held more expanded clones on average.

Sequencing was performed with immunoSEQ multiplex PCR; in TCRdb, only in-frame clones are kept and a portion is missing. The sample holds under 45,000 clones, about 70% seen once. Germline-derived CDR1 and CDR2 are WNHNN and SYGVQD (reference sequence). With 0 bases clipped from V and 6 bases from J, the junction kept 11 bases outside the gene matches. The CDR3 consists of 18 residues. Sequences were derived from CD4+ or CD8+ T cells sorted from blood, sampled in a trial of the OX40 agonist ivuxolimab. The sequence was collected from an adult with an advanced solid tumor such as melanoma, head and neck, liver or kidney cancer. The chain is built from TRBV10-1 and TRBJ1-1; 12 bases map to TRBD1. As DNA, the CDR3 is TGCGCCAGCAGTGAGTCGGGGGGACAGGGGGCTCGGCCCGCTGAAGCTTTCTTT. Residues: CASSESGGQGARPAEAFF.